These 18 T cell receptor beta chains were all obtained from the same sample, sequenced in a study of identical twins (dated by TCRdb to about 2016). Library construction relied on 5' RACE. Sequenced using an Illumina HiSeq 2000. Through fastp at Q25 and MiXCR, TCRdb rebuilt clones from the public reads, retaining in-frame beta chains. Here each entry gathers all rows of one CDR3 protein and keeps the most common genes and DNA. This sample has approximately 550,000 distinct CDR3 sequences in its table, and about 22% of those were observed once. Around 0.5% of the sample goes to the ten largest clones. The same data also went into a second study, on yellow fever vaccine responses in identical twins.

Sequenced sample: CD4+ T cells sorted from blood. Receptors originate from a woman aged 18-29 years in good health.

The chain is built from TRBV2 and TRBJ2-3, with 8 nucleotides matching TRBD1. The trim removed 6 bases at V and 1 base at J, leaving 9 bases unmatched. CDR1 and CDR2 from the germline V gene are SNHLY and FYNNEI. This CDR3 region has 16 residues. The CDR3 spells CASSDYRGSRTDTQYF. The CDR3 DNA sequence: TGTGCCAGCAGCGATTACAGGGGGTCCCGCACAGATACGCAGTATTTT.

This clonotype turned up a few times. As DNA, the CDR3 is TGTGCCATCAGTGAGTCGGGACCAGGGGGGACCTACGAGCAGTACTTC. Protein sequence: CAISESGPGGTYEQYF. V usage is TRBV10-3 and J usage is TRBJ2-7; the D gene is possibly TRBD1 (7 bases). The CDR3 is made up of 16 amino acids. V dropped 0 bases and J dropped 2 bases, with 14 bases sitting between them. Germline CDR1 and CDR2: ENHRY and SYGVKD.

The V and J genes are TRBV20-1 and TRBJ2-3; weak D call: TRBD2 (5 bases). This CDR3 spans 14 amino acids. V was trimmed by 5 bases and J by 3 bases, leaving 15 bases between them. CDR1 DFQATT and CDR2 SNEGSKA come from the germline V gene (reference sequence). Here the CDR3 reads CSARGPLVTDTQYF. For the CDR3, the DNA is TGCAGTGCTCGAGGGCCGCTAGTAACAGATACGCAGTATTTT.

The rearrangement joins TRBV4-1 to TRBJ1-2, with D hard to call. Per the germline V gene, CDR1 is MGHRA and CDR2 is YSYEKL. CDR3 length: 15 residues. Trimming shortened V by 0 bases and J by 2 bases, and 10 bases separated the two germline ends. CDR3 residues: CASSQDSLGNYGYTF. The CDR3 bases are TGCGCCAGCAGCCAAGATTCCCTCGGGAACTATGGCTACACCTTC.

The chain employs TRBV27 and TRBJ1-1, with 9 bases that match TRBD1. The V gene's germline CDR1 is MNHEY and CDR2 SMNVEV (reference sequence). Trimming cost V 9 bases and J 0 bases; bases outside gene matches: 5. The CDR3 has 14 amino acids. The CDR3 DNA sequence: TGTGCCAGTACAGGGGGCACCTTGAACACTGAAGCTTTCTTT. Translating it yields CASTGGTLNTEAFF.

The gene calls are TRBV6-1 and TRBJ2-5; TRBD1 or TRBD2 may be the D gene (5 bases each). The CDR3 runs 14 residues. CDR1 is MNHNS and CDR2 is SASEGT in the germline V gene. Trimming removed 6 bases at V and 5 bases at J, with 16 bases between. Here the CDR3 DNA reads TGTGCCAGCAGCGGACAAATAGGGACGGAGACCCAGTACTTC. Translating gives CASSGQIGTETQYF.

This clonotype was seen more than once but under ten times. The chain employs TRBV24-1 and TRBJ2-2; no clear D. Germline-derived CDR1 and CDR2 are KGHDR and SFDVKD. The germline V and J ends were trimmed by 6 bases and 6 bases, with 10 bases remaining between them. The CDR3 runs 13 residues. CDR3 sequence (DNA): TGTGCCACCAGTATCCCGGGTTCCGGGGAGCTGTTTTTT. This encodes CATSIPGSGELFF.

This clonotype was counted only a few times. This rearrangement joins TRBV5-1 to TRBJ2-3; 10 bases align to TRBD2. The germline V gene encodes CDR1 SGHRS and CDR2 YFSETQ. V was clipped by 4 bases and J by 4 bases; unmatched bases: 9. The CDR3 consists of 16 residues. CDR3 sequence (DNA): TGCGCCAGCAGCCCGAGGGCTAGCGGGAGTGCAGATACGCAGTATTTT. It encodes CASSPRASGSADTQYF. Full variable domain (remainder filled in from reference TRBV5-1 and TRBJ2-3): KAGVTQTPRYLIKTRGQQVTLSCSPISGHRSVSWYQQTPGQGLQFLFEYFSETQRNKGNFPGRFSGRQFSNSRSEMNVSTLELGDSALYLCASSPRASGSADTQYFGPGTRLTVL.

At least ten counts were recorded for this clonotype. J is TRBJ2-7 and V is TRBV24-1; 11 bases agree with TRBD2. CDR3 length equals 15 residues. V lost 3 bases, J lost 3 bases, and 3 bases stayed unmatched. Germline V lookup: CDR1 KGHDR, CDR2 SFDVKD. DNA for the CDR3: TGTGCCACCAGTGATCCAACTAGCGGGAGCTACGAGCAGTACTTC. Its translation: CATSDPTSGSYEQYF.

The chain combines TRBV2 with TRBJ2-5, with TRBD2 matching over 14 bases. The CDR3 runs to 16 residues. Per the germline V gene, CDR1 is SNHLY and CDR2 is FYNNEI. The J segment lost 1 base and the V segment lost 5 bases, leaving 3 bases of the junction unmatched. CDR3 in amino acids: CASSFGLAGGQETQYF. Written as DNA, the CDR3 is TGTGCCAGCAGTTTCGGACTAGCGGGAGGCCAAGAGACCCAGTACTTC.

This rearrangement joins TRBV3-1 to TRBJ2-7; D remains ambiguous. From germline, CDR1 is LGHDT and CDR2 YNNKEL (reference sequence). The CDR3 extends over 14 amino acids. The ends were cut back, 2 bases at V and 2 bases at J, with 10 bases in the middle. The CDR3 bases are TGTGCCAGCAGCCAACCCGGGCGTCCCTACGAGCAGTACTTC. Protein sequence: CASSQPGRPYEQYF.

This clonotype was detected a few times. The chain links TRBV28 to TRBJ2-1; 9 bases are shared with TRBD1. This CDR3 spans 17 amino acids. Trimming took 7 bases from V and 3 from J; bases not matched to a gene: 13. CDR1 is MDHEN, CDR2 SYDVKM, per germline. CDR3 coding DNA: TGTGCCAGCACTCCCGCGCCGGGACAGGGAAACTACAATGAGCAGTTCTTC. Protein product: CASTPAPGQGNYNEQFF.

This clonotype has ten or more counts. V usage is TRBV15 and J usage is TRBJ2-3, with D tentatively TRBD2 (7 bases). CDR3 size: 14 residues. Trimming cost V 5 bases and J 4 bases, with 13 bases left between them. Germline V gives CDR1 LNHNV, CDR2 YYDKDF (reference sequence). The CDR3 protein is CATSLGGASDTQYF. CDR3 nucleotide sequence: TGTGCCACCAGCTTGGGGGGGGCCTCAGATACGCAGTATTTT.

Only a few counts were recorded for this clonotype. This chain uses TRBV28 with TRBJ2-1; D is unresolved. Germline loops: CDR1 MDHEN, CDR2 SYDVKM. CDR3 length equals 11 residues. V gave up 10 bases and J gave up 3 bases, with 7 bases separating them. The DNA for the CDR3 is TGTGCCATCACAGACTACAATGAGCAGTTCTTC. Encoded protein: CAITDYNEQFF. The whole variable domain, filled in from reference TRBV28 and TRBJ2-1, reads DVKVTQSSRYLVKRTGEKVFLECVQDMDHENMFWYRQDPGLGLRLIYFSYDVKMKEKGDIPEGYSVSREKKERFSLILESASTNQTSMYLCAITDYNEQFFGPGTRLTVL.

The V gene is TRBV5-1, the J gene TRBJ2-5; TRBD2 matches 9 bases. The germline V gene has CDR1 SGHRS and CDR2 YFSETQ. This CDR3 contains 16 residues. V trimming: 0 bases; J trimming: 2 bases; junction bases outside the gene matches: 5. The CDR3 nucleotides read TGCGCCAGCAGCTTGGTTCCTAGCGGGGTTCAAGAGACCCAGTACTTC. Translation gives CASSLVPSGVQETQYF.

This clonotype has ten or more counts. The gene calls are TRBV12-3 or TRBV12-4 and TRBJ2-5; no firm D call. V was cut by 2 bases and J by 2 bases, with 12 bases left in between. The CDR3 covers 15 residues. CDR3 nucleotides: TGTGCCAGCAGTTTAATGGGTTCGCCACAAGAGACCCAGTACTTC. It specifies CASSLMGSPQETQYF.

The CDR3 sequence is CASSPTPDTQYF. Here the CDR3 DNA reads TGTGCCAGCAGCCCAACCCCGGATACGCAGTATTTT. The chain uses TRBV12-3 or TRBV12-4 and TRBJ2-3; no firm D call. The CDR3 loop spans 12 amino acids. The V end lost 6 bases, the J end lost 6 bases, and 10 bases lay between the germline ends.

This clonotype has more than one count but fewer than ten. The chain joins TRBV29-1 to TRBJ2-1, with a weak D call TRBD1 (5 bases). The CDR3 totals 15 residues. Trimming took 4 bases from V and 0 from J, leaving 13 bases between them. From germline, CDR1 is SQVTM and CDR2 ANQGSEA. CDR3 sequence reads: CSVGRQGGSYNEQFF. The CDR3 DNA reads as TGCAGCGTTGGTCGGCAGGGTGGCTCCTACAATGAGCAGTTCTTC.